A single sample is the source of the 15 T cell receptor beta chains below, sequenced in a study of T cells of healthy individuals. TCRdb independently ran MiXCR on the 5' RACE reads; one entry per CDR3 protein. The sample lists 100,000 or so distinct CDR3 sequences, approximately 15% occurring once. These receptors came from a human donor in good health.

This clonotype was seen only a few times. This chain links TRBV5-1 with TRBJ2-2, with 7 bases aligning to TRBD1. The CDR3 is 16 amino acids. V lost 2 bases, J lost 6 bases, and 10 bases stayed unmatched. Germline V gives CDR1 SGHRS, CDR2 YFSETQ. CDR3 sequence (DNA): TGCGCCAGCAGCTTAGTAACAGGGGCCAGCGCCGGGGAGCTGTTTTTT. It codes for CASSLVTGASAGELFF. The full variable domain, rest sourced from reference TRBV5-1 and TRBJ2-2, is KAGVTQTPRYLIKTRGQQVTLSCSPISGHRSVSWYQQTPGQGLQFLFEYFSETQRNKGNFPGRFSGRQFSNSRSEMNVSTLELGDSALYLCASSLVTGASAGELFFGEGSRLTVL.

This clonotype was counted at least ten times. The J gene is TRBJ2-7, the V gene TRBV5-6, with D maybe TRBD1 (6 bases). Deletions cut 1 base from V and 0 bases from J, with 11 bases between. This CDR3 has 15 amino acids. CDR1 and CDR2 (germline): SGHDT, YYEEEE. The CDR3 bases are TGTGCCAGCAGCTTGACAGGGCTAATCTCCTACGAGCAGTACTTC. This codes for CASSLTGLISYEQYF.

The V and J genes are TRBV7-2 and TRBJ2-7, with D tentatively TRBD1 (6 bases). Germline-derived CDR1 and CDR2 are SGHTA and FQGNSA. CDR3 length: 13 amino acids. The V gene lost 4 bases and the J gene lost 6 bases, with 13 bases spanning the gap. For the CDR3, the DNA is TGTGCCAGCAGCTCATTTATAGGGGGCGAGCAGTACTTC. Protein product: CASSSFIGGEQYF.

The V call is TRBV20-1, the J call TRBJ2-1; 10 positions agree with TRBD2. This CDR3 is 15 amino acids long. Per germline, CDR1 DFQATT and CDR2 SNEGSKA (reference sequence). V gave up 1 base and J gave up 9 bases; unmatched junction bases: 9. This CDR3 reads CSARVLAGDIREQFF. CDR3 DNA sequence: TGCAGTGCTAGAGTCCTAGCGGGAGATATTCGTGAGCAGTTCTTC.

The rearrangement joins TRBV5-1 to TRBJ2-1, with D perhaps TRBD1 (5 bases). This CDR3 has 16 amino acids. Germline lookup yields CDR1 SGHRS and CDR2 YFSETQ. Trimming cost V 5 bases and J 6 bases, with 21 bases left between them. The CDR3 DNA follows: TGCGCCAGCAGACCCGAAGGGGCTTGGCTAAGCAATGAGCAGTTCTTC. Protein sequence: CASRPEGAWLSNEQFF.

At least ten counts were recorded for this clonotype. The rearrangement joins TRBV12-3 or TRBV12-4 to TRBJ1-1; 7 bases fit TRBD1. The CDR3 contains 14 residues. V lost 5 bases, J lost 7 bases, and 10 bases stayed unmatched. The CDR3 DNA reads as TGTGCCAGCAGTCGCTCCGGACAGGTCGATGAAGCTTTCTTT. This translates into CASSRSGQVDEAFF.

This CDR3 is CASSYGSGGQKGTQYF. The CDR3 DNA reads TGTGCCAGCAGTTACGGTTCGGGAGGGCAGAAGGGGACCCAGTACTTC. The V call is TRBV6-2 or TRBV6-3, the J call TRBJ2-5, with TRBD2 matching over 8 bases. V gave up 2 bases and J gave up 7 bases; unmatched junction bases: 12. Looked up from germline, CDR1 is MNHEY and CDR2 is SVGEGT. The CDR3 contains 16 residues.

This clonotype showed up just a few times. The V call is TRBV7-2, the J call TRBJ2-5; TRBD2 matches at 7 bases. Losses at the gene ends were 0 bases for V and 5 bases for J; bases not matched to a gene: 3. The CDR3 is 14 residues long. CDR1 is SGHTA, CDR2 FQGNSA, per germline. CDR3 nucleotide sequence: TGTGCCAGCAGCTTAGCGGGGGGGAGGGAGACCCAGTACTTC. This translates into CASSLAGGRETQYF.

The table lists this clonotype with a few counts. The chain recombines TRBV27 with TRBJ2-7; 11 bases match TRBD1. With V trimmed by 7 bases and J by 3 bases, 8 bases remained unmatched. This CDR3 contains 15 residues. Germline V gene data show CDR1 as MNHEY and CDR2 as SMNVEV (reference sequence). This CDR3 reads CASKIRDRGVYEQYF. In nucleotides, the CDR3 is TGTGCCAGCAAGATCCGGGACAGGGGGGTCTACGAGCAGTACTTC.

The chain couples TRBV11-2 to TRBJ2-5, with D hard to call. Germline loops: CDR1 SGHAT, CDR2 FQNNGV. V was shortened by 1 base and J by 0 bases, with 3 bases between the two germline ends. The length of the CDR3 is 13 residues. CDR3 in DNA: TGTGCCAGCAGCTTAGGGGACCAAGAGACCCAGTACTTC. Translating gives CASSLGDQETQYF.

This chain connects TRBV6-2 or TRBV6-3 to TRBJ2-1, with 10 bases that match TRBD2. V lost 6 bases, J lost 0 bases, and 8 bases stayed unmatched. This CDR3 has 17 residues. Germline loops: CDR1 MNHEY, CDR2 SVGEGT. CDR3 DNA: TGTGCCAGCAGGCCTAGCGGGGGCACCAGCTCCTACAATGAGCAGTTCTTC. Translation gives CASRPSGGTSSYNEQFF.

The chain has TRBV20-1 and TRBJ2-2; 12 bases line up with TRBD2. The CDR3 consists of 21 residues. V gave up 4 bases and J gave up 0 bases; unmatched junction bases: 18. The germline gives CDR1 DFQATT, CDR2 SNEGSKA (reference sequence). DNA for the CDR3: TGCAGTGCTACGCGGGGGGCCCTAGCGGGGGGGACTCGAACGAACACCGGGGAGCTGTTTTTT. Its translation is CSATRGALAGGTRTNTGELFF.

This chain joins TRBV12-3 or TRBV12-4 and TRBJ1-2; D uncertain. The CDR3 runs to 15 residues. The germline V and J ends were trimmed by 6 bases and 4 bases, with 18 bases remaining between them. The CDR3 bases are TGTGCCAGCAGGCTGACACCCAGCCCAGGCTATGGCTACACCTTC. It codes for CASRLTPSPGYGYTF.

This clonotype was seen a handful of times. The CDR3 DNA sequence: TGTGCCAGCAGCCACCGGGGGGACTCCACAGATACGCAGTATTTT. It encodes CASSHRGDSTDTQYF. The rearrangement uses TRBV7-3 and TRBJ2-3, with TRBD2 matching over 7 bases. Germline V gene sequence: CDR1 SGHTA, CDR2 FQGTGA. V lost 5 bases and J lost 2; bases outside the gene matches: 7. The CDR3 is made up of 15 amino acids.

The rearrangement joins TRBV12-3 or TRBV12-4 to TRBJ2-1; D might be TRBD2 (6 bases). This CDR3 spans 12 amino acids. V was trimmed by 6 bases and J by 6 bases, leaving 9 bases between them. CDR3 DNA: TGTGCCAGCAGGGGACTCGGCAATGAGCAGTTCTTC. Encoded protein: CASRGLGNEQFF.